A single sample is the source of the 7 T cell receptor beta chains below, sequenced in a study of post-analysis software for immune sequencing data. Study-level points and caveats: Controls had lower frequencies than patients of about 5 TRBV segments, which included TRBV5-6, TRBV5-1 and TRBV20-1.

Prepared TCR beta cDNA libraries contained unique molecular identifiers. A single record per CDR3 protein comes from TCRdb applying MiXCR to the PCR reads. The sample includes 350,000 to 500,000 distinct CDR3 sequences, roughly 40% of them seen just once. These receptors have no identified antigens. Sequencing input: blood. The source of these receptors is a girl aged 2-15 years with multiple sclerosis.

The CDR3 coding sequence is TGTGCCAGCGCGCGGGGACATTCCTACGAGCAGTACTTC. Amino acid sequence: CASARGHSYEQYF. The chain has TRBV12-3 or TRBV12-4 and TRBJ2-7, with D perhaps assigned TRBD1 or TRBD2 (6 bases each). The V end lost 8 bases, the J end lost 1 base, and 12 bases lay between the germline ends. The CDR3 is 13 residues long.

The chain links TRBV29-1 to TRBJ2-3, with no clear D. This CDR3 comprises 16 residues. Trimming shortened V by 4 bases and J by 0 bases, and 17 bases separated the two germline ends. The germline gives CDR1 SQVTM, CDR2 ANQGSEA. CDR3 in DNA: TGCAGCGTTGTAGCCCCATCCGCAGCTAGCACAGATACGCAGTATTTT. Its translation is CSVVAPSAASTDTQYF.

This CDR3 is CASSRDPNYGYTF. CDR3 sequence (DNA): TGTGCCAGCAGCCGGGACCCTAACTATGGCTACACCTTC. The chain links TRBV5-4 to TRBJ1-2; D is possibly TRBD1 (5 bases). V lost 4 bases and J lost 0, with 7 bases in between. Germline CDR1 is SGHNT and CDR2 is YYREEE (reference sequence). This CDR3 spans 13 amino acids.

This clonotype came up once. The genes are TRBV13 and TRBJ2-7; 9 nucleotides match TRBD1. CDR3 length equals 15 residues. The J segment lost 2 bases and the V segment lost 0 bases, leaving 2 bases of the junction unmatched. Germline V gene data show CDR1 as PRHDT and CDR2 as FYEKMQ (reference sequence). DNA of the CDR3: TGTGCCAGCAGCTTAGGGCACAGGGGGCCCTACGAGCAGTACTTC. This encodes CASSLGHRGPYEQYF.

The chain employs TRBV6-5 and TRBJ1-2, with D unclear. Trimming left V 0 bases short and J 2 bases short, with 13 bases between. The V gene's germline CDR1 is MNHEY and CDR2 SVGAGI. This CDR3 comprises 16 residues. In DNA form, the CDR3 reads TGTGCCAGCAGTTACTCGAGCGGGAGTAGAAACTATGGCTACACCTTC. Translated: CASSYSSGSRNYGYTF.

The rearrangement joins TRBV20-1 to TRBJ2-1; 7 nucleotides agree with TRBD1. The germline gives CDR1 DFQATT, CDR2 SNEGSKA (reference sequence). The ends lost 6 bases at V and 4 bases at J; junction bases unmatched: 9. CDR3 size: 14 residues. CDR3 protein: CSAILRDSYNEQFF. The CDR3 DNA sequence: TGCAGTGCCATACTGAGGGACAGTTACAATGAGCAGTTCTTC.

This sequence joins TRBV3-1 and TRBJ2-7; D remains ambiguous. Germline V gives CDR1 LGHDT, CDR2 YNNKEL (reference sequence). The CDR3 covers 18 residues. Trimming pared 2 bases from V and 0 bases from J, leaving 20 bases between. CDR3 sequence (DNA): TGTGCCAGCAGCCAAAATCCGGATGGGTATAGTCTCTCCTACGAGCAGTACTTC. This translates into CASSQNPDGYSLSYEQYF.